This T cell receptor beta chain was sequenced in a study of T cells after yellow fever vaccination. Study context: Researchers used SMART-Seq v4 Ultra Low Input to prepare fractions that had low cell numbers.

Study-level findings and limits: One caveat is that FACS-sorted repertoires could contain abundant clonotypes contaminating from the bulk population.

TCRdb independently ran MiXCR on the 5' RACE reads; one entry per CDR3 protein. The sample consists of a few hundred thousand distinct CDR3 sequences, roughly 4.8% of them appearing once. About this clonotype itself: What it recognizes is unknown.

V was pared by 6 bases and J by 1 base, with 12 bases between. The CDR3 is 14 amino acids. Germline lookup yields CDR1 MGHRA and CDR2 YSYEKL. This chain connects TRBV4-1 to TRBJ1-1; D might be TRBD1 (5 bases). The sample here was CD4+ T cells sorted from PBMCs, taken on the day of the yellow fever booster vaccination. This receptor was taken from a man in his late teens or twenties who received the YFV17D yellow fever vaccine. The CDR3 reads CASRAGTQNTEAFF. CDR3 nucleotides: TGCGCCAGCAGGGCCGGGACGCAGAACACTGAAGCTTTCTTT.